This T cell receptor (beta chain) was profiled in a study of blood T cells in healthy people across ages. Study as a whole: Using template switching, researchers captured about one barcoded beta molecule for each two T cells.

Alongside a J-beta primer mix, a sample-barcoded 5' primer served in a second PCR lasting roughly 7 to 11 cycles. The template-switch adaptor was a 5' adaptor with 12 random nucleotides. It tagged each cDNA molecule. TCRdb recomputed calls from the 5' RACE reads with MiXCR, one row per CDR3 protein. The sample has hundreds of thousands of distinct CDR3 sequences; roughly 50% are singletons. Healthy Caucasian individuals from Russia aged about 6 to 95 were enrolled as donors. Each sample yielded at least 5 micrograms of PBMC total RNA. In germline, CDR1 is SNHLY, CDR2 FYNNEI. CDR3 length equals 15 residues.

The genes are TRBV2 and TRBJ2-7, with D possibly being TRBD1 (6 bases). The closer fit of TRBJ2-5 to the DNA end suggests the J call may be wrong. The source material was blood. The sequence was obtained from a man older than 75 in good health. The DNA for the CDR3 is TGTGCCAGCAGGATACAGGGACGCGCCTTGGAGACCCAGTACTTC. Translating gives CASRIQGRALETQYF.